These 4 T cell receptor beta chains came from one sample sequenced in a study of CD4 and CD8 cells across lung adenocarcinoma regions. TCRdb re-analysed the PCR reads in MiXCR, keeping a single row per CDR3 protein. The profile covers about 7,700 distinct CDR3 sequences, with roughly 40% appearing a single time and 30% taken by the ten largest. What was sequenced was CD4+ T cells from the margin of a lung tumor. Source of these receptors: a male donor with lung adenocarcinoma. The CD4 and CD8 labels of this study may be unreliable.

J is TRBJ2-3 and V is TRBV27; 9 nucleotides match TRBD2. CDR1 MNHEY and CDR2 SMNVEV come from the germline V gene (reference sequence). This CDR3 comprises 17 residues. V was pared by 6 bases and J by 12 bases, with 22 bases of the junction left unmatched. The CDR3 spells CASRSVGLARAKETQYF. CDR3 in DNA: TGTGCCAGCAGATCCGTAGGACTAGCGCGGGCCAAAGAGACCCAGTATTTT.

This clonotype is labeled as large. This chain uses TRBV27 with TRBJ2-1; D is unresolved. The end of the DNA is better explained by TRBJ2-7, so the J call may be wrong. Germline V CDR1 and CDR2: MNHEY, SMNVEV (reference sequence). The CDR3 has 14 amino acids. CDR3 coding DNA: TGTGCCAGCAGCCGGGCCCTGAGCCCCTACGAGCAGTACTTC. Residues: CASSRALSPYEQYF.

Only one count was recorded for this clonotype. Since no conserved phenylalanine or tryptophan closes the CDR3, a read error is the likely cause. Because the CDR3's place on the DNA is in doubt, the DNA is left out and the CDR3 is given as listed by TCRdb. The CDR3 sequence: CASSLDTARFL. The rearrangement joins TRBV7-2 to TRBJ2-5; TRBD1, the D gene given by the table, was not confirmed from the DNA. CDR1 is SGHTA and CDR2 is FQGNSA in the germline V gene. From its first to its last residue, the CDR3 has 11 amino acids.

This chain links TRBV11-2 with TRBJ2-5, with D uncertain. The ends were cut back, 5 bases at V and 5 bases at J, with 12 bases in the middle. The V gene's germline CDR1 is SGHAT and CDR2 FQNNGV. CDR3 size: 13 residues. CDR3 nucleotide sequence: TGTGCCAGCAGCGCCTACATTGTGGAGACCCAGTACTTC. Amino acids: CASSAYIVETQYF.